This T cell receptor (beta chain) is drawn from a study of T cells in Graves' hyperthyroidism and ophthalmopathy. About the research overall: Any treatment followed the collection of peripheral blood at initial diagnosis.

In germline, CDR1 is GTSNPN, CDR2 SVGIG (reference sequence). V was cut by 0 bases and J by 6 bases, with 18 bases left in between. This CDR3 has 15 amino acids. RNA transcripts provided the source from which TCR beta CDR3 regions were amplified. The study used the HTBI primer set for a first-round RT-PCR of the TCR CDR3. TCRdb re-called the multiplex PCR reads through MiXCR, storing one row per CDR3 protein. The sample contains around 350,000 distinct CDR3 sequences, roughly 15% of which appear only once. There are many counts of this clonotype. This rearrangement joins TRBV30 to TRBJ2-7, with D uncertain. Sequences were obtained from blood. The clonotype comes from a woman in her thirties with Graves' ophthalmopathy. CDR3 nucleotides: TGTGCCTGGAGTGTACCGGGCTCGAGAACGCGCGAGCAGTACTTC. Encoded protein: CAWSVPGSRTREQYF.